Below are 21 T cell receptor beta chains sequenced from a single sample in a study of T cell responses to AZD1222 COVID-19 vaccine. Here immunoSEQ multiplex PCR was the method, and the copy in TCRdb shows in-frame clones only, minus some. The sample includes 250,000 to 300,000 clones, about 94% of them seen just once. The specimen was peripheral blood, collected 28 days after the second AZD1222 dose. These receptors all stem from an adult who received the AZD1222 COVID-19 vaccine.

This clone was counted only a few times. In nucleotides, the CDR3 is TGCGCCAGCAGCTTACTCCTACACTCCGGGACACAGGTCGAGGAGACCCAGTACTTC. Translated, it gives CASSLLLHSGTQVEETQYF. The chain recombines TRBV5-1 with TRBJ2-5; the D gene is possibly TRBD1 (6 bases). The germline V and J ends were trimmed by 2 bases and 5 bases, with 28 bases remaining between them. CDR1 SGHRS and CDR2 YFSETQ come from the germline V gene. The CDR3 has 19 residues.

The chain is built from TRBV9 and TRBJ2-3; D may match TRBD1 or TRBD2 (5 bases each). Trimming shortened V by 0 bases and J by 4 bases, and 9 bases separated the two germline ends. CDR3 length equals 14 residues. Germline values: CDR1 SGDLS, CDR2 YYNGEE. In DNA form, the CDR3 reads TGTGCCAGCAGCGTAGGAGGGGTGGCAGATACGCAGTATTTT. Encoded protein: CASSVGGVADTQYF.

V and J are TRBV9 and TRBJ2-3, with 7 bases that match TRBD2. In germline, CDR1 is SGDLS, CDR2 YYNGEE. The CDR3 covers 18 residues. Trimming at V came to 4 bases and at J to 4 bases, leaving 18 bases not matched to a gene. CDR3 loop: CASSPPREGGRSSDTQYF. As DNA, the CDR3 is TGTGCCAGCAGCCCCCCTAGGGAAGGCGGGAGAAGCTCAGATACGCAGTATTTT.

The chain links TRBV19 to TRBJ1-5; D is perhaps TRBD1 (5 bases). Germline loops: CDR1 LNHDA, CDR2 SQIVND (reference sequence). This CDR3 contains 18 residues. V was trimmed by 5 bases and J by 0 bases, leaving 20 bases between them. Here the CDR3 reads CASSEVWSRGYSNQPQHF. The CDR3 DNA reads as TGTGCCAGTAGTGAGGTGTGGTCTCGGGGGTATAGCAATCAGCCCCAGCATTTT.

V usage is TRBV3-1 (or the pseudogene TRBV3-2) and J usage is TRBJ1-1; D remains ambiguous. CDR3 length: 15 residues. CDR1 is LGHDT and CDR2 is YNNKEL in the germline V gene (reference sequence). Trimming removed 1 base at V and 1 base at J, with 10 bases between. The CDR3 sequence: CASSQVPDPNTEAFF. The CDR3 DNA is TGTGCCAGCAGCCAAGTACCGGACCCGAACACTGAAGCTTTCTTT.

Written as DNA, the CDR3 is TGCGCCAGCAGCCGAGGTCGACTAGGGGGCAATGAGCAGTTCTTC. Translating it yields CASSRGRLGGNEQFF. This sequence joins TRBV4-1 and TRBJ2-1; D may be TRBD1 or TRBD2 (6 bases each). V dropped 4 bases and J dropped 6 bases, with 16 bases sitting between them. Per the germline V gene, CDR1 is MGHRA and CDR2 is YSYEKL. The CDR3 is made up of 15 amino acids.

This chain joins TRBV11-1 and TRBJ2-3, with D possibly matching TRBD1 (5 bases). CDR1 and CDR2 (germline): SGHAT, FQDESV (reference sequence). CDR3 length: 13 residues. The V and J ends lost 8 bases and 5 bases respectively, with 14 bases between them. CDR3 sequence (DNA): TGTGCCAGCGCATCAGGGATGCGAGATACGCAGTATTTT. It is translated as CASASGMRDTQYF.

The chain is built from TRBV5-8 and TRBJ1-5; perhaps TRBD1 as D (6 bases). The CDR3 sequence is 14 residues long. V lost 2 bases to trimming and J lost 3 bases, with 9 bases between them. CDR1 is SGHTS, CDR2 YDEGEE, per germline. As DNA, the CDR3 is TGTGCCAGCAGCTTTTACAGGGCCAATCAGCCCCAGCATTTT. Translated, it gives CASSFYRANQPQHF.

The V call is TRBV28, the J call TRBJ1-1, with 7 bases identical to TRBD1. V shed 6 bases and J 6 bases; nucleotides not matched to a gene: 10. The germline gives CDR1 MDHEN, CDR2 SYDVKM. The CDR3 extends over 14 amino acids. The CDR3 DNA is TGTGCCAGCAGGGACTCAGGGGGACCAGCTGAAGCTTTCTTT. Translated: CASRDSGGPAEAFF.

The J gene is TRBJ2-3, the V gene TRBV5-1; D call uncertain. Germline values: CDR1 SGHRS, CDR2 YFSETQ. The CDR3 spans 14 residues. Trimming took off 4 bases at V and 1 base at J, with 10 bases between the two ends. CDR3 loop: CASSARQRTDTQYF. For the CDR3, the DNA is TGCGCCAGCAGCGCCCGGCAGCGCACAGATACGCAGTATTTT.

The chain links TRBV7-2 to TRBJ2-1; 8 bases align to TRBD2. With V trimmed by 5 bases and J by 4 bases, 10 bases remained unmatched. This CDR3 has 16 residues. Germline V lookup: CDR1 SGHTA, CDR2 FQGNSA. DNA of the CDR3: TGTGCCAGCAGCCCGGGGGGGAGCGGCCAGTACAATGAGCAGTTCTTC. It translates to CASSPGGSGQYNEQFF.

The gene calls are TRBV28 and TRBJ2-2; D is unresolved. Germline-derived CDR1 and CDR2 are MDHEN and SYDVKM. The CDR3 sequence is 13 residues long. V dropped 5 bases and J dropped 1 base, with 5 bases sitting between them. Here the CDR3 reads CASSPRNTGELFF. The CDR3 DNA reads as TGTGCCAGCAGTCCTCGGAACACCGGGGAGCTGTTTTTT. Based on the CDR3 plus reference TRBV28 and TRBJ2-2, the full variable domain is DVKVTQSSRYLVKRTGEKVFLECVQDMDHENMFWYRQDPGLGLRLIYFSYDVKMKEKGDIPEGYSVSREKKERFSLILESASTNQTSMYLCASSPRNTGELFFGEGSRLTVL.

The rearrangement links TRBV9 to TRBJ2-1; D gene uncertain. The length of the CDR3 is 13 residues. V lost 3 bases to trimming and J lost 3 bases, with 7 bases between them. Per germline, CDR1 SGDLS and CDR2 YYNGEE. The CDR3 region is CASSGPSYNEQFF. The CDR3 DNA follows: TGTGCCAGCAGCGGACCGAGCTACAATGAGCAGTTCTTC.

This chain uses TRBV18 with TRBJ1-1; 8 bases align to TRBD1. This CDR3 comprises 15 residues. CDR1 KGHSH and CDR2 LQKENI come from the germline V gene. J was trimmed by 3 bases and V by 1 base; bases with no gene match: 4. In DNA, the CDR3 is TGTGCCAGCTCACCACGGACAGGGTCGTACACTGAAGCTTTCTTT. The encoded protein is CASSPRTGSYTEAFF.

CDR3 nucleotides: TGTGCCAGCAGCCAAATCAGGGGGCAGCCCCAGCATTTT. Translating it yields CASSQIRGQPQHF. V usage is TRBV3-1 (or the pseudogene TRBV3-2) and J usage is TRBJ1-5; TRBD1 matches at 7 bases. Germline values: CDR1 LGHDT, CDR2 YNNKEL (reference sequence). The J segment lost 7 bases and the V segment lost 2 bases, leaving 2 bases of the junction unmatched. This CDR3 is built from 13 residues.

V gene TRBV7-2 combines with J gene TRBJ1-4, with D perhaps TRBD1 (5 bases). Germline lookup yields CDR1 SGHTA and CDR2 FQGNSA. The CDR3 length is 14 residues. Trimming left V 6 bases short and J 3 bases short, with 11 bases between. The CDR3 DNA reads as TGTGCCAGCAGGCTAATGGGGGCTAATGAAAAACTGTTTTTT. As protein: CASRLMGANEKLFF.

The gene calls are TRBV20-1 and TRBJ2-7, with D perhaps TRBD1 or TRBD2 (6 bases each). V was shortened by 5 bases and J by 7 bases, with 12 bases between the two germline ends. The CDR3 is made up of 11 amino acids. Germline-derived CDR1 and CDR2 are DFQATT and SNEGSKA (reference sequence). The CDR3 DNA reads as TGCAGTGCTGTTCAGGGGAGGGAGCAGTACTTC. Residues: CSAVQGREQYF.

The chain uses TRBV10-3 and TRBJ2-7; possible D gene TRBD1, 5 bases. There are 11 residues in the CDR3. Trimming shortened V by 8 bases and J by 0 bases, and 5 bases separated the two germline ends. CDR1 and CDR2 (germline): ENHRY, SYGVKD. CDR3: CAIGASYEQYF. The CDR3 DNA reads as TGTGCCATCGGGGCCTCCTACGAGCAGTACTTC.

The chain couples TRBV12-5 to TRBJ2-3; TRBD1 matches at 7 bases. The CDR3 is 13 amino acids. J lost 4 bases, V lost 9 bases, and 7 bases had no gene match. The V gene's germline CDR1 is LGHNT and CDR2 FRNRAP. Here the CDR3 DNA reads TGTGCTAGCTCACTCACAGGGGCAGATACGCAGTATTTT. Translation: CASSLTGADTQYF. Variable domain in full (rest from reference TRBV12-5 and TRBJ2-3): DARVTQTPRHKVTEMGQEVTMRCQPILGHNTVFWYRQTMMQGLELLAYFRNRAPLDDSGMPKDRFSAEMPDATLATLKIQPSEPRDSAVYFCASSLTGADTQYFGPGTRLTVL.

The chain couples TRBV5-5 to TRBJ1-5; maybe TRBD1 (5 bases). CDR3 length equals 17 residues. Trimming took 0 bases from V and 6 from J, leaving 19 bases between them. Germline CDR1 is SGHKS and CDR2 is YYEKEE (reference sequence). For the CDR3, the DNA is TGTGCCAGCAGCTTGGGAGTAGGGGACCTTAAGTTTCAGCCCCAGCATTTT. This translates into CASSLGVGDLKFQPQHF.

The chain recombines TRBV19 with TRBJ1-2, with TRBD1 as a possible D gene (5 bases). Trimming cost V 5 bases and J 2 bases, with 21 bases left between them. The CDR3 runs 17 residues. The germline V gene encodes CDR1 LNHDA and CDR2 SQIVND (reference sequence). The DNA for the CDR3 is TGTGCCAGTAGTCCTCCCCGGGGACTTGAGGGAAACTATGGCTACACCTTC. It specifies CASSPPRGLEGNYGYTF.